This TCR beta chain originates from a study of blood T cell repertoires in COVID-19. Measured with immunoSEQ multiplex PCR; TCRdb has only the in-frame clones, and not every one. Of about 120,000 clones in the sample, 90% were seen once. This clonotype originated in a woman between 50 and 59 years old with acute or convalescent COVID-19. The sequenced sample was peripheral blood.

Here the CDR3 reads CASSPNFVGRPDTQYF. In DNA, the CDR3 is TGCGCCAGCAGCCCAAATTTCGTGGGGAGGCCAGATACGCAGTATTTT. V usage is TRBV4-3 and J usage is TRBJ2-3, with D perhaps TRBD2 (6 bases). The V end lost 4 bases, the J end lost 4 bases, and 18 bases lay between the germline ends. CDR3 length: 16 residues. The germline CDR1 and CDR2 sequences are LGHNA and YSLEER.